Each of the 32 T cell receptor beta chains below was sequenced from the same sample in a study of blood T cell repertoires in COVID-19. Sequencing used immunoSEQ multiplex PCR; TCRdb keeps in-frame clones, though not all of them. Of under 350,000 clones in the sample, approximately 90% are singletons; the top ten hold roughly 4%. The sample consisted of PBMCs or T cells enriched from blood (not recorded which). The receptors shown here come from a man aged 25 to 40 who had recovered from COVID-19.

This rearrangement joins TRBV9 to TRBJ1-2; 11 positions agree with TRBD1. Germline trimming cut 3 bases from V and 14 bases from J; bases unmatched to any gene: 6. The CDR3 covers 12 residues. Per germline, CDR1 SGDLS and CDR2 YYNGEE. CDR3 sequence reads: CASSAGQGGSTF. CDR3 nucleotides: TGTGCCAGCAGCGCGGGACAGGGGGGTAGTACCTTC.

The chain is built from TRBV12-5 and TRBJ2-1, with TRBD2 identical over 12 bases. Trimming at V came to 5 bases and at J to 8 bases, leaving 10 bases not matched to a gene. This CDR3 spans 16 amino acids. The germline gives CDR1 LGHNT, CDR2 FRNRAP. This CDR3 reads CASGLPSSGRAHEQFF. The CDR3 DNA reads as TGTGCTAGTGGTCTCCCTTCTAGCGGGAGGGCCCATGAGCAGTTCTTC.

Notes on this clone: The sample has other DNA sequences that encode this CDR3 too. The chain is built from TRBV5-1 and TRBJ1-6; 7 bases fit TRBD1. The CDR3 consists of 13 residues. After removal of 4 bases from V and 8 bases from J, the junction contained 3 bases not matched to a gene. The germline V gene encodes CDR1 SGHRS and CDR2 YFSETQ. In nucleotides, the CDR3 is TGCGCCAGCAGCCCGGGGACAGATTCACCCCTCCACTTT. This gives the protein CASSPGTDSPLHF.

The chain is built from TRBV14 and TRBJ1-6, with TRBD1 matching over 8 bases. The trim removed 0 bases at V and 9 bases at J, leaving 13 bases unmatched. Germline CDR1 reads SGHDN; CDR2 reads FVKESK. There are 18 residues in the CDR3. Here the CDR3 DNA reads TGTGCCAGCAGCCAAGATGGGGACAGGCGTCCCAAGGGTTCACCCCTCCACTTT. Amino acid sequence: CASSQDGDRRPKGSPLHF.

V usage is TRBV9 and J usage is TRBJ2-1; TRBD2 agrees at 8 bases. With V trimmed by 0 bases and J by 4 bases, 3 bases remained unmatched. Germline loops: CDR1 SGDLS, CDR2 YYNGEE. This CDR3 spans 15 amino acids. The CDR3 nucleotides read TGTGCCAGCAGCGTAGCTAGCGGGCTTTACAATGAGCAGTTCTTC. Translation gives CASSVASGLYNEQFF. Drawing the rest from reference TRBV9 and TRBJ2-1, the complete variable domain is DSGVTQTPKHLITATGQRVTLRCSPRSGDLSVYWYQQSLDQGLQFLIQYYNGEERAKGNILERFSAQQFPDLHSELNLSSLELGDSALYFCASSVASGLYNEQFFGPGTRLTVL.

The chain combines TRBV7-9 with TRBJ1-3; the match to TRBD1 covers 8 bases. The CDR3 has 15 residues. The ends lost 9 bases at V and 1 base at J; junction bases unmatched: 8. CDR1 is SEHNR and CDR2 is FQNEAQ in the germline V gene (reference sequence). In DNA, the CDR3 is TGTGCCAGAGAGACAGGGGCGAGGTCTGGAAACACCATATATTTT. Its protein is CARETGARSGNTIYF.

This sequence joins TRBV15 and TRBJ1-5; 11 bases map to TRBD1. Per the germline V gene, CDR1 is LNHNV and CDR2 is YYDKDF (reference sequence). The CDR3 length is 15 residues. V trimming: 5 bases; J trimming: 5 bases; junction bases outside the gene matches: 5. DNA of the CDR3: TGTGCCACCAGCGGGACAGGGGGACACGATCAGCCCCAGCATTTT. Translated: CATSGTGGHDQPQHF.

This chain links TRBV11-3 with TRBJ2-7; a weak D match, TRBD1 (6 bases). Trimming shortened V by 3 bases and J by 0 bases, and 15 bases separated the two germline ends. Germline CDR1 SGHNT, CDR2 YENEEA. The CDR3 covers 16 residues. The CDR3: CASSFARDKSSYEQYF. The CDR3 region has the DNA TGTGCCAGCAGCTTCGCCCGGGACAAGAGCTCCTACGAGCAGTACTTC.

The J gene is TRBJ2-1, the V gene TRBV11-3; perhaps TRBD2 as D (5 bases). V was cut by 1 base and J by 8 bases, with 21 bases left in between. CDR3 length: 17 amino acids. Germline V gene data show CDR1 as SGHNT and CDR2 as YENEEA. CDR3 sequence (DNA): TGTGCCAGCAGCTTAGCCCCCGCCTTACTAGGCTTTGATGAGCAGTTCTTC. The encoded protein is CASSLAPALLGFDEQFF.

The J gene is TRBJ1-1, the V gene TRBV12-3 or TRBV12-4; D is uncertain. The CDR3 runs to 12 residues. The ends were cut back, 6 bases at V and 11 bases at J, with 16 bases in the middle. The CDR3: CASRVSPQRAFF. CDR3 nucleotides: TGTGCCAGCAGGGTATCCCCCCAGCGGGCTTTCTTT.

J is TRBJ2-1 and V is TRBV2; TRBD1 matches 9 bases. CDR3 length equals 16 residues. In germline, CDR1 is SNHLY, CDR2 FYNNEI. V lost 7 bases and J lost 1; bases outside the gene matches: 8. The CDR3 DNA is TGTGCCAGCAAGGCCGGGACAGGGCGATCCTACAATGAGCAGTTCTTC. The encoded protein is CASKAGTGRSYNEQFF. Drawing the rest from reference TRBV2 and TRBJ2-1, the complete variable domain is EPEVTQTPSHQVTQMGQEVILRCVPISNHLYFYWYRQILGQKVEFLVSFYNNEISEKSEIFDDQFSVERPDGSNFTLKIRSTKLEDSAMYFCASKAGTGRSYNEQFFGPGTRLTVL.

This chain links TRBV18 with TRBJ2-7; D perhaps matches TRBD2 (7 bases). Germline CDR1 KGHSH, CDR2 LQKENI. The CDR3 totals 13 residues. The V and J ends lost 8 bases and 6 bases respectively, with 17 bases between them. The CDR3 region is CASREGGGTEQYF. For the CDR3, the DNA is TGTGCCAGCAGGGAGGGGGGCGGCACCGAGCAGTACTTC.

This clone was recorded only once. The chain couples TRBV30 to TRBJ2-1; 13 nucleotides line up with TRBD2. This CDR3 region has 16 residues. Trimming took 5 bases from V and 3 from J; bases not matched to a gene: 7. Germline loops: CDR1 GTSNPN, CDR2 SVGIG (reference sequence). The CDR3 region is CAWGTSGNYYYNEQFF. The CDR3 coding sequence is TGTGCCTGGGGGACTAGCGGGAACTACTACTACAATGAGCAGTTCTTC.

The chain recombines TRBV7-9 with TRBJ2-7; no clear D gene. The CDR3 length is 14 residues. The germline gives CDR1 SEHNR, CDR2 FQNEAQ (reference sequence). Trimming shortened V by 3 bases and J by 1 base, and 10 bases separated the two germline ends. CDR3 region: CASSLQSGSYEQYF. Here the CDR3 DNA reads TGTGCCAGCAGCTTGCAGTCAGGTTCCTACGAGCAGTACTTC.

The chain couples TRBV5-1 to TRBJ2-1; possible D gene TRBD1, 5 bases. Germline V gene data show CDR1 as SGHRS and CDR2 as YFSETQ. Trimming stripped 6 bases from V and 7 bases from J, with 14 bases between. CDR3 length: 13 residues. The CDR3 bases are TGCGCCAGCAACGAAAGGGGATGGAATGAGCAGTTCTTC. Protein sequence: CASNERGWNEQFF.

This sequence joins TRBV7-2 and TRBJ1-1; weak D call: TRBD1 (5 bases). This CDR3 region has 14 residues. From germline, CDR1 is SGHTA and CDR2 FQGNSA. V was pared by 5 bases and J by 3 bases, with 13 bases between. The CDR3 DNA is TGTGCCAGCAGCCGGTTCGGGGGAGACACTGAAGCTTTCTTT. It translates to CASSRFGGDTEAFF.

The CDR3 sequence is CASSELFSGELFF. CDR3 coding DNA: TGCGCCAGCAGTGAGCTGTTCTCCGGGGAGCTGTTTTTT. The J gene is TRBJ2-2, the V gene TRBV10-1; D is ambiguous. The V gene lost 2 bases and the J gene lost 6 bases, with 7 bases spanning the gap. The CDR3 sequence is 13 residues long. The germline V gene has CDR1 WNHNN and CDR2 SYGVQD (reference sequence).

The gene calls are TRBV24-1 and TRBJ2-3; possibly TRBD2 for D (7 bases). CDR1 and CDR2 from the germline V gene are KGHDR and SFDVKD. The CDR3 runs to 17 residues. Trimming cost V 2 bases and J 3 bases, with 17 bases left between them. In DNA, the CDR3 is TGTGCCACCAGTGATTGGGGGGGCTCCTCAAAAACAGATACGCAGTATTTT. This codes for CATSDWGGSSKTDTQYF.

The chain links TRBV28 to TRBJ2-5, with 7 bases matching TRBD2. The CDR3 is 18 amino acids. The V gene end was trimmed by 3 bases and the J gene end by 3 bases; junction bases not matched to a gene: 16. CDR1 MDHEN and CDR2 SYDVKM come from the germline V gene. The CDR3 is CASSFPRNGGRVKETQYF. The CDR3 DNA reads TGTGCCAGCAGTTTCCCGAGGAATGGCGGGAGAGTCAAAGAGACCCAGTACTTC.

This clone was picked up a small number of times. The rearrangement joins TRBV28 to TRBJ1-5; D is undetermined. Germline V gene lookup returns CDR1 MDHEN and CDR2 SYDVKM. This CDR3 has 13 residues. Trimming cost V 2 bases and J 8 bases, with 10 bases left between them. The CDR3 protein is CASSLRGFKPQHF. DNA of the CDR3: TGTGCCAGCAGTTTAAGAGGGTTTAAGCCCCAGCATTTT. The entire variable domain, with the rest obtained from reference TRBV28 and TRBJ1-5, is as follows: DVKVTQSSRYLVKRTGEKVFLECVQDMDHENMFWYRQDPGLGLRLIYFSYDVKMKEKGDIPEGYSVSREKKERFSLILESASTNQTSMYLCASSLRGFKPQHFGDGTRLSIL.

The genes are TRBV24-1 and TRBJ2-3; D might be TRBD1 (6 bases). The ends were cut back, 5 bases at V and 1 base at J, with 12 bases in the middle. Germline V lookup: CDR1 KGHDR, CDR2 SFDVKD. The CDR3 has 15 residues. CDR3 bases: TGTGCCACCAGTGGGACAGTCTTCGGCACAGATACGCAGTATTTT. Translating it yields CATSGTVFGTDTQYF.

The CDR3 sequence: CASSARPSGSLRGETQYF. The DNA of the CDR3 is TGTGCCAGCAGCGCACGACCTAGCGGGAGTCTCCGAGGGGAGACCCAGTACTTC. V and J are TRBV9 and TRBJ2-5; 10 positions agree with TRBD2. Germline V gene sequence: CDR1 SGDLS, CDR2 YYNGEE. The V and J ends lost 3 bases and 5 bases, in that order; junction bases with no gene match: 16. CDR3 size: 18 residues.

The chain recombines TRBV10-3 with TRBJ2-1, with TRBD2 matching over 8 bases. Germline CDR1 reads ENHRY; CDR2 reads SYGVKD. V trimming: 4 bases; J trimming: 7 bases; junction bases outside the gene matches: 9. This CDR3 contains 15 residues. The CDR3 protein is CAISVERGLSNEQFF. The DNA of the CDR3 is TGTGCCATCAGTGTTGAGCGGGGGCTTTCTAATGAGCAGTTCTTC.

The chain joins TRBV13 to TRBJ2-7, with 8 bases aligning to TRBD2. With V trimmed by 3 bases and J by 6 bases, 10 bases remained unmatched. CDR1 and CDR2 (germline): PRHDT, FYEKMQ (reference sequence). This CDR3 spans 15 amino acids. CDR3 loop: CASSLRGRTRFEQYF. CDR3 nucleotide sequence: TGTGCCAGCAGCTTGCGCGGGAGGACTCGATTCGAGCAGTACTTC. Full variable domain (rest looked up from reference TRBV13 and TRBJ2-7): AAGVIQSPRHLIKEKRETATLKCYPIPRHDTVYWYQQGPGQDPQFLISFYEKMQSDKGSIPDRFSAQQFSDYHSELNMSSLELGDSALYFCASSLRGRTRFEQYFGPGTRLTVT.

The chain joins TRBV5-1 to TRBJ2-5, with TRBD1 matching over 10 bases. The CDR3 totals 15 residues. With 0 bases clipped from V and 4 bases from J, the junction kept 3 bases outside the gene matches. Germline CDR1 and CDR2: SGHRS and YFSETQ. The CDR3 DNA reads as TGCGCCAGCAGCTTGGAGGGACAGGGGACAGAGACCCAGTACTTC. This gives the protein CASSLEGQGTETQYF.

The rearrangement links TRBV15 to TRBJ2-3; TRBD1 is a possible D gene (5 bases). The CDR3 totals 17 residues. V was pared by 4 bases and J by 0 bases, with 17 bases between. Germline CDR1 and CDR2: LNHNV and YYDKDF (reference sequence). DNA of the CDR3: TGTGCCACCAGCAAAGCCCTAACAGGTACTAGCACAGATACGCAGTATTTT. Protein product: CATSKALTGTSTDTQYF.

The V call is TRBV3-1 (or the pseudogene TRBV3-2), the J call TRBJ2-4, with D possibly TRBD2 on 5 matching bases. Germline CDR1 is LGHDT and CDR2 is YNNKEL (reference sequence). This CDR3 has 13 residues. V lost 4 bases and J lost 7, with 11 bases in between. CDR3 coding DNA: TGTGCCAGCAGCCCCGTCCCGGGGAACATTCAGTACTTC. It codes for CASSPVPGNIQYF.

The chain links TRBV2 to TRBJ1-6; 10 nucleotides align to TRBD1. CDR3 length: 14 residues. J was trimmed by 7 bases and V by 6 bases; bases with no gene match: 3. Germline CDR1 SNHLY, CDR2 FYNNEI. The CDR3 here is CASSRQGANSPLHF. The CDR3, as DNA: TGTGCCAGCAGCAGACAGGGGGCCAATTCACCCCTCCACTTT.

V usage is TRBV15 and J usage is TRBJ1-4; unclear D gene. The V gene's germline CDR1 is LNHNV and CDR2 YYDKDF (reference sequence). Trimming cost V 2 bases and J 0 bases, with 7 bases left between them. The CDR3 sequence is 15 residues long. The CDR3 region is CATSRSSATNEKLFF. DNA for the CDR3: TGTGCCACCAGCAGATCCTCTGCAACTAATGAAAAACTGTTTTTT. Filled out from reference TRBV15 and TRBJ1-4, the complete variable domain reads DAMVIQNPRYQVTQFGKPVTLSCSQTLNHNVMYWYQQKSSQAPKLLFHYYDKDFNNEADTPDNFQSRRPNTSFCFLDIRSPGLGDTAMYLCATSRSSATNEKLFFGSGTQLSVL.

For the CDR3, the DNA is TGTGCCAGCAGGGTGGATAGGGGAGGCTCACCCCTCCACTTT. It codes for CASRVDRGGSPLHF. J is TRBJ1-6 and V is TRBV6-5, with D tentatively TRBD1 (5 bases). The CDR3 spans 14 residues. V was clipped by 6 bases and J by 10 bases, with 16 bases between them. Germline lookup yields CDR1 MNHEY and CDR2 SVGAGI.

V is TRBV24-1 and J is TRBJ2-1; 10 nucleotides agree with TRBD1. Germline lookup yields CDR1 KGHDR and CDR2 SFDVKD. This CDR3 is built from 14 residues. J lost 8 bases, V lost 4 bases, and 4 bases had no gene match. In DNA form, the CDR3 reads TGTGCCACCAGTGACCCGACAGGGGGCGATGAGCAGTTCTTC. It specifies CATSDPTGGDEQFF.

This chain uses TRBV5-5 with TRBJ1-4; D not resolved. This CDR3 comprises 15 residues. Germline V gene data show CDR1 as SGHKS and CDR2 as YYEKEE (reference sequence). Trimming removed 6 bases at V and 0 bases at J, with 12 bases between. The CDR3 nucleotides are TGTGCCAGCACCCTTTCTCCGGCAACTAATGAAAAACTGTTTTTT. Its translation is CASTLSPATNEKLFF.